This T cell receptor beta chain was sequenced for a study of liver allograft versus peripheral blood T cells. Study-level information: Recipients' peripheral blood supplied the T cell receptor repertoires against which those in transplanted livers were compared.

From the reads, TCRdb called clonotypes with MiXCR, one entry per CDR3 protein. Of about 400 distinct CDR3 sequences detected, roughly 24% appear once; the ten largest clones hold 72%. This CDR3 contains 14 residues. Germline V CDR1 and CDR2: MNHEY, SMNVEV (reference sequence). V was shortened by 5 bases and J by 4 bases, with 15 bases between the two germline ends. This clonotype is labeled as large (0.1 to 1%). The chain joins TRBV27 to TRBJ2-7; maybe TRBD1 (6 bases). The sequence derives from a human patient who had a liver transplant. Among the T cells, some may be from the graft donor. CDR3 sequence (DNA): TGTGCCAGCAGTCCGCAGGGGTCCGAGTACGAGCAGTACTTC. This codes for CASSPQGSEYEQYF.